These 22 T cell receptor beta chains originate from one sample sequenced in a study of cytomegalovirus exposure and HLA in healthy donors. Primers for the PCR totalled 60 Vbeta and 13 Jbeta. TCRdb keeps only in-frame clones here, not all; method: immunoSEQ multiplex PCR. This table has about 180,000 clones, 70% to 80% appearing once. What was sequenced was PBMCs. The receptors derive from a woman between 35 and 50 years old in good health and CMV-seronegative.

The chain joins TRBV19 to TRBJ2-3; weak D call: TRBD1 (6 bases). V gave up 7 bases and J gave up 2 bases, with 10 bases separating them. The CDR3 is 13 amino acids. Germline V gene data show CDR1 as LNHDA and CDR2 as SQIVND (reference sequence). In DNA, the CDR3 is TGTGCCAGTACACAGGGAAACACAGATACGCAGTATTTT. This codes for CASTQGNTDTQYF.

The chain recombines TRBV21-1 with TRBJ1-1; the table names TRBD1, a call not compared with the DNA. TRBV21-1 is recorded as a pseudogene. CDR3 length: 14 amino acids. For the CDR3, the DNA is TGTGCCAGCAGTTGCAAGGGGATAAGCACTGAAGCTTTCTTT. Translation: CASSCKGISTEAFF.

The rearrangement uses TRBV5-1 and TRBJ2-7; D is unclear. V shed 0 bases and J shed 4 bases, with 14 bases lying between them. CDR3 length equals 15 residues. CDR1 is SGHRS and CDR2 is YFSETQ in the germline V gene. In DNA, the CDR3 is TGCGCCAGCAGCTTGGTGCTGTCGGCGGAGTACGAGCAGTACTTC. This encodes CASSLVLSAEYEQYF.

The V and J genes are TRBV4-3 and TRBJ2-7; TRBD2 matches at 9 bases. Per germline, CDR1 LGHNA and CDR2 YSLEER. V dropped 5 bases and J dropped 0; count of bases not matched to a gene: 5. The CDR3 spans 15 residues. CDR3: CASSYHSGSSYEQYF. The DNA for the CDR3 is TGCGCCAGCAGCTATCATAGCGGGAGCTCCTACGAGCAGTACTTC.

The chain links TRBV28 to TRBJ2-2; 7 nucleotides agree with TRBD1. V was pared by 2 bases and J by 1 base, with 16 bases of the junction left unmatched. The CDR3 totals 20 residues. Germline CDR1 MDHEN, CDR2 SYDVKM. CDR3: CASSLIPSGQAYLNTGELFF. CDR3 coding DNA: TGTGCCAGCAGTTTAATCCCCTCCGGACAGGCCTATCTGAACACCGGGGAGCTGTTTTTT.

The CDR3 nucleotides are TGTGCCAGCAGCGCTCGGCAGGGGGCCCACACCGGGGAGCTGTTTTTT. It is translated as CASSARQGAHTGELFF. The V and J genes are TRBV9 and TRBJ2-2; TRBD1 matches 8 bases. V was pared by 3 bases and J by 3 bases, with 7 bases of the junction left unmatched. CDR1 is SGDLS and CDR2 is YYNGEE in the germline V gene. The CDR3 consists of 16 residues.

This chain links TRBV7-2 with TRBJ1-5; D is uncertain. Trimming shortened V by 5 bases and J by 2 bases, and 10 bases separated the two germline ends. CDR3 size: 14 residues. The germline V gene has CDR1 SGHTA and CDR2 FQGNSA. CDR3 nucleotide sequence: TGTGCCAGCAGCACCACCCCAGGCAATCAGCCCCAGCATTTT. Protein product: CASSTTPGNQPQHF.

The V gene is TRBV6-1, the J gene TRBJ1-1; D remains unclear. Per the germline V gene, CDR1 is MNHNS and CDR2 is SASEGT. The CDR3 spans 14 residues. Trimming shortened V by 1 base and J by 2 bases, and 8 bases separated the two germline ends. The CDR3 loop is CASSEVTINTEAFF. The CDR3 DNA reads as TGTGCCAGCAGTGAAGTAACAATAAACACTGAAGCTTTCTTT.

The rearrangement uses TRBV5-1 and TRBJ2-5; 12 bases fit TRBD2. This CDR3 spans 19 amino acids. Germline CDR1 reads SGHRS; CDR2 reads YFSETQ. The J segment lost 1 base and the V segment lost 2 bases, leaving 12 bases of the junction unmatched. This CDR3 is CASSLNLAGGPRGQETQYF. The CDR3 nucleotides are TGCGCCAGCAGCTTAAACCTAGCGGGAGGGCCTAGGGGCCAAGAGACCCAGTACTTC.

The chain couples TRBV7-9 to TRBJ2-3, with D possibly TRBD1 on 5 matching bases. Germline CDR1 is SEHNR and CDR2 is FQNEAQ (reference sequence). Trimming removed 1 base from V and 2 bases from J, with 10 bases in between. The CDR3 runs to 15 residues. This CDR3 reads CASSLDGADTDTQYF. The CDR3 region has the DNA TGTGCCAGCAGCTTAGATGGGGCTGACACAGATACGCAGTATTTT.

The genes are TRBV6-1 and TRBJ2-3, with TRBD1 identical over 8 bases. The CDR3 has 15 amino acids. The germline gives CDR1 MNHNS, CDR2 SASEGT. J gave up 0 bases and V 6 bases, and 5 bases lay outside the gene matches. The DNA of the CDR3 is TGTGCCAGCAGGTACGACAGGGGAAGCACAGATACGCAGTATTTT. As protein: CASRYDRGSTDTQYF.

As to this clone: One end of the junction fails to match germline, which may point to a read error. The chain combines TRBV4-2 with TRBJ1-2, with a possible D match to TRBD1 (5 bases). CDR1 and CDR2 from the germline V gene are LGHNA and YNFKEQ. CDR3 length equals 15 residues. The CDR3 loop reads CASSQAWDSNYGYPF. Written as DNA, the CDR3 is TGTGCCAGCAGCCAAGCGTGGGACTCTAACTATGGCTACCCCTTC.

The chain links TRBV2 to TRBJ2-7, with D maybe TRBD2 (6 bases). The ends were cut back, 8 bases at V and 3 bases at J, with 14 bases in the middle. Germline V gene sequence: CDR1 SNHLY, CDR2 FYNNEI. This CDR3 comprises 13 residues. CDR3 DNA: TGTGCCAGCGGAGGGGTCGGACGCTACGAGCAGTACTTC. As protein: CASGGVGRYEQYF.

The rearrangement links TRBV6-5 to TRBJ2-5, with 8 bases aligning to TRBD2. The J call is doubtful: the DNA matches TRBJ2-7 better. The CDR3 is made up of 13 amino acids. The germline gives CDR1 MNHEY, CDR2 SVGAGI. The CDR3 region is CASGAGVAYEQYF. DNA of the CDR3: TGTGCTAGCGGGGCAGGGGTAGCCTACGAGCAGTACTTC.

V usage is TRBV19 and J usage is TRBJ2-2, with D tentatively TRBD1 (5 bases). V was shortened by 7 bases and J by 1 base, with 13 bases between the two germline ends. Germline V gene sequence: CDR1 LNHDA, CDR2 SQIVND (reference sequence). This CDR3 is 15 amino acids long. CDR3 DNA: TGTGCCAGTAATCTAGGGGCAGGGAACACCGGGGAGCTGTTTTTT. Its protein product is CASNLGAGNTGELFF.

The sample holds a few counts of this clone. This chain connects TRBV5-1 to TRBJ2-2; 13 bases are a match to TRBD2. Germline values: CDR1 SGHRS, CDR2 YFSETQ. The CDR3 covers 17 residues. V gave up 3 bases and J gave up 6 bases; unmatched junction bases: 8. DNA for the CDR3: TGCGCCAGCAGCTCCGGATGGACTAGCGGGGGCCCCGGGGAGCTGTTTTTT. Residues: CASSSGWTSGGPGELFF.

The chain carries TRBV6-6 and TRBJ1-5, with D unclear. The CDR3 has 14 residues. Germline V lookup: CDR1 MNHNY, CDR2 SVGAGI (reference sequence). V dropped 8 bases and J dropped 0 bases, with 11 bases sitting between them. The CDR3 reads CASLSRNSNQPQHF. Here the CDR3 DNA reads TGTGCCAGCCTCTCCAGGAATAGCAATCAGCCCCAGCATTTT.

The J gene is TRBJ1-1, the V gene TRBV5-1; TRBD1 is a possible D gene (6 bases). The germline gives CDR1 SGHRS, CDR2 YFSETQ. There are 15 residues in the CDR3. V lost 0 bases, J lost 1 base, and 10 bases lay in between. The CDR3 nucleotides are TGCGCCAGCAGCTTGGGGCCAGGGGAGAACACTGAAGCTTTCTTT. This codes for CASSLGPGENTEAFF.

The chain carries TRBV19 and TRBJ1-6; weak D call: TRBD1 (6 bases). The germline V gene encodes CDR1 LNHDA and CDR2 SQIVND (reference sequence). Between the trimmed V and J ends, which lost 5 bases and 7 bases, there was a span of 12 bases. The CDR3 contains 14 residues. The CDR3 DNA reads TGTGCCAGTAGTCCGACAGGACCGAATTCACCCCTCCACTTT. It specifies CASSPTGPNSPLHF.

The J gene is TRBJ2-1, the V gene TRBV4-2; 7 positions match TRBD1. The CDR3 extends over 16 amino acids. The V and J ends lost 0 bases and 1 base, in that order; junction bases with no gene match: 3. Germline lookup yields CDR1 LGHNA and CDR2 YNFKEQ. The CDR3 nucleotides are TGTGCCAGCAGCCAAGATGACAGGGAATCCTACAATGAGCAGTTCTTC. Encoded protein: CASSQDDRESYNEQFF.

The chain links TRBV14 to TRBJ2-1; D gene uncertain. Germline V gene lookup returns CDR1 SGHDN and CDR2 FVKESK. V lost 0 bases and J 9 bases, leaving 18 bases between the germline ends. The CDR3 is made up of 16 amino acids. CDR3 DNA: TGTGCCAGCAGCCAAGATCTGACCCCGATTGGCGGTGAGCAGTTCTTC. It is translated as CASSQDLTPIGGEQFF.

This chain links TRBV5-1 with TRBJ1-1, with 8 positions matching TRBD1. Germline V gives CDR1 SGHRS, CDR2 YFSETQ. Trimming took 4 bases from V and 0 from J; bases not matched to a gene: 8. CDR3 length: 16 residues. The CDR3 sequence is CASSRPGTGLNTEAFF. The DNA of the CDR3 is TGCGCCAGCAGCCGTCCCGGGACAGGTTTGAACACTGAAGCTTTCTTT.